This passage covers 28 T cell receptor beta chains from one sample sequenced in a study of blood T cell repertoires in COVID-19. The assay was immunoSEQ multiplex PCR, and TCRdb's table has in-frame clones only and misses some. The profile shows under 300,000 clones, 86% of them singletons. Sequencing used peripheral blood. Receptors were obtained from a man aged 25-40 years who had recovered from COVID-19.

J is TRBJ2-7 and V is TRBV5-3; 8 bases match TRBD1. TRBV5-3 is an open reading frame, and its role is uncertain. CDR3 length equals 20 residues. After removal of 4 bases from V and 0 bases from J, the junction contained 21 bases not matched to a gene. CDR3 loop: CARSVDKQGVLSPYSYEQYF. The CDR3 DNA sequence: TGTGCCAGAAGCGTAGACAAACAGGGGGTCCTCTCACCTTACTCCTACGAGCAGTACTTC.

The chain employs TRBV7-2 and TRBJ2-7, with D possibly being TRBD2 (7 bases). This CDR3 is 13 amino acids long. CDR1 is SGHTA, CDR2 FQGNSA, per germline. Trimming took 8 bases from V and 3 from J, leaving 14 bases between them. In DNA form, the CDR3 reads TGTGCCAGCGCGGGCGGGGGCAACTACGAGCAGTACTTC. Its translation: CASAGGGNYEQYF.

The CDR3 DNA reads as TGTGCCAGCAGTTTTAGGGGGATTGGGTGGGGAGAGGAGGCCACTGAAGCTTTCTTT. It is translated as CASSFRGIGWGEEATEAFF. The chain carries TRBV27 and TRBJ1-1, with a possible D match to TRBD1 (6 bases). The V end was cut by 3 bases, the J end by 4 bases, with 27 bases between. CDR1 is MNHEY and CDR2 is SMNVEV in the germline V gene (reference sequence). CDR3 size: 19 residues.

CDR3 nucleotide sequence: TGTGCCAGCAGCTTAAGGGGCGAGCAGTACTTC. Translation: CASSLRGEQYF. The rearrangement uses TRBV11-2 and TRBJ2-7; D is perhaps TRBD1 (5 bases). The V end was cut by 2 bases, the J end by 6 bases, with 5 bases between. CDR1 and CDR2 from the germline V gene are SGHAT and FQNNGV. This CDR3 contains 11 residues.

The rearrangement joins TRBV15 to TRBJ1-1; D gene ambiguous. With 2 bases removed from V and 0 bases from J, the gap between germline ends came to 16 bases. This CDR3 is built from 17 residues. Germline V gives CDR1 LNHNV, CDR2 YYDKDF (reference sequence). The CDR3 sequence: CATSRPREGGLNTEAFF. The CDR3 DNA reads as TGTGCCACCAGCAGACCTCGGGAAGGAGGGTTGAACACTGAAGCTTTCTTT.

Concerning this clone itself: Other DNA variants within this sample encode the same CDR3. The chain is built from TRBV6-5 and TRBJ2-5, with unresolved D. Trimming shortened V by 5 bases and J by 1 base, and 2 bases separated the two germline ends. Germline V lookup: CDR1 MNHEY, CDR2 SVGAGI. This CDR3 spans 11 amino acids. The CDR3 here is CASSLQETQYF. CDR3 in DNA: TGTGCCAGCAGTCTCCAAGAGACCCAGTACTTC.

The V call is TRBV18, the J call TRBJ2-4, with 9 bases that match TRBD2. The CDR3 sequence is 17 residues long. J lost 1 base, V lost 3 bases, and 7 bases had no gene match. Germline V gives CDR1 KGHSH, CDR2 LQKENI. The DNA for the CDR3 is TGTGCCAGCTCACCGGCGACTAGCGGTGGCGCCAAAAACATTCAGTACTTC. Translated, it gives CASSPATSGGAKNIQYF.

This chain uses TRBV6-5 with TRBJ1-1; 9 positions agree with TRBD1. After removal of 5 bases from V and 4 bases from J, the junction contained 8 bases not matched to a gene. This CDR3 is built from 15 residues. The germline CDR1 and CDR2 sequences are MNHEY and SVGAGI. The CDR3 coding sequence is TGTGCCAGCAGTCCGGGGACAGGGATAGTCACTGAAGCTTTCTTT. Translated, it gives CASSPGTGIVTEAFF.

The chain employs TRBV5-1 and TRBJ1-1; TRBD1 might be the D (5 bases). The germline CDR1 and CDR2 sequences are SGHRS and YFSETQ. V was clipped by 0 bases and J by 2 bases, with 11 bases between them. The CDR3 consists of 15 residues. The CDR3 spells CASSLAGGGNTEAFF. The CDR3 nucleotides are TGCGCCAGCAGCTTGGCAGGCGGGGGAAACACTGAAGCTTTCTTT.

The gene calls are TRBV30 and TRBJ2-5; no definite D call. The germline gives CDR1 GTSNPN, CDR2 SVGIG (reference sequence). Trimming removed 0 bases from V and 2 bases from J, with 7 bases in between. This CDR3 has 13 residues. This CDR3 is CAWSVNGQETQYF. The DNA of the CDR3 is TGTGCCTGGAGTGTAAACGGTCAAGAGACCCAGTACTTC.

The chain couples TRBV5-4 to TRBJ2-7, with 8 bases identical to TRBD1. V trimming: 1 base; J trimming: 3 bases; junction bases outside the gene matches: 12. This CDR3 has 17 residues. The germline V gene has CDR1 SGHNT and CDR2 YYREEE (reference sequence). In DNA, the CDR3 is TGTGCCAGCAGCTTGACCTCCGGGACAGGACGGCTCTACGAGCAGTACTTC. It yields the protein CASSLTSGTGRLYEQYF.

The genes are TRBV7-8 and TRBJ1-2; 8 positions agree with TRBD1. Germline lookup yields CDR1 SGHVS and CDR2 FQNEAQ. The CDR3 sequence is 12 residues long. V gave up 5 bases and J gave up 6 bases; unmatched junction bases: 2. CDR3 amino acids: CASSRTGNGYTF. CDR3 bases: TGTGCCAGCAGCCGGACAGGGAATGGCTACACCTTC.

The chain has TRBV16 and TRBJ1-6, with D perhaps TRBD1 (5 bases). The CDR3 extends over 17 amino acids. V was shortened by 1 base and J by 13 bases, with 23 bases between the two germline ends. Germline assignment: CDR1 KGHSY and CDR2 FQNENV. Here the CDR3 reads CASSQFLFGEGRIPLHF. The CDR3 DNA reads TGTGCCAGCAGCCAATTTCTCTTCGGGGAGGGGCGGATTCCCCTCCACTTT.

The DNA of the CDR3 is TGTGCCAGCAGTCCACAGGGGGCCACTGAAGCTTTCTTT. Translation: CASSPQGATEAFF. J is TRBJ1-1 and V is TRBV6-5; 9 bases fit TRBD1. The CDR3 runs 13 residues. Trimming cost V 5 bases and J 4 bases; bases outside gene matches: 2. The V gene's germline CDR1 is MNHEY and CDR2 SVGAGI.

The J gene is TRBJ1-2, the V gene TRBV27, with 7 nucleotides matching TRBD1. Trimming took 9 bases from V and 8 from J; bases not matched to a gene: 9. The CDR3 is made up of 12 amino acids. In germline, CDR1 is MNHEY, CDR2 SMNVEV (reference sequence). CDR3 in DNA: TGTGCCAGTCGAACCACAGGGGAAGGCTACACCTTC. It yields the protein CASRTTGEGYTF.

The chain employs TRBV6-6 and TRBJ1-2; 7 positions match TRBD1. CDR3 length: 13 amino acids. Germline lookup yields CDR1 MNHNY and CDR2 SVGAGI (reference sequence). J gave up 5 bases and V 5 bases, and 5 bases lay outside the gene matches. As DNA, the CDR3 is TGTGCCAGCAGTCCCGGGACAGTTTATGGCTACACCTTC. Amino acids: CASSPGTVYGYTF.

The V call is TRBV5-1, the J call TRBJ2-5; tentatively, D is TRBD1 (5 bases). The germline V gene has CDR1 SGHRS and CDR2 YFSETQ. The CDR3 length is 13 residues. Trimming removed 1 base at V and 5 bases at J, with 9 bases between. For the CDR3, the DNA is TGCGCCAGCAGCTTGAAGGGGATCGAGACCCAGTACTTC. The encoded protein is CASSLKGIETQYF.

The rearrangement joins TRBV13 to TRBJ2-1; D not resolved. V was pared by 5 bases and J by 0 bases, with 14 bases between. Germline CDR1 is PRHDT and CDR2 is FYEKMQ (reference sequence). The CDR3 contains 16 residues. CDR3 in DNA: TGTGCCAGCAGCCCCCCCCGGGTCAGCTCCTACAATGAGCAGTTCTTC. Translating it yields CASSPPRVSSYNEQFF.

The V and J genes are TRBV7-9 and TRBJ2-2, with TRBD1 identical over 9 bases. Germline loops: CDR1 SEHNR, CDR2 FQNEAQ (reference sequence). V lost 5 bases and J lost 5; bases outside the gene matches: 6. The CDR3 length is 15 residues. The CDR3 is CASSVNRGRTGELFF. DNA for the CDR3: TGTGCCAGCAGCGTAAACAGGGGGCGAACCGGGGAGCTGTTTTTT. Complete variable domain (other parts from reference TRBV7-9 and TRBJ2-2): DTGVSQNPRHKITKRGQNVTFRCDPISEHNRLYWYRQTLGQGPEFLTYFQNEAQLEKSRLLSDRFSAERPKGSFSTLEIQRTEQGDSAMYLCASSVNRGRTGELFFGEGSRLTVL.

The gene calls are TRBV6-1 and TRBJ1-2, with D perhaps matching TRBD1 (6 bases). Trimming pared 6 bases from V and 1 base from J, leaving 12 bases between. Per germline, CDR1 MNHNS and CDR2 SASEGT. The CDR3 is made up of 14 amino acids. Here the CDR3 reads CASSRTDINYGYTF. In DNA, the CDR3 is TGTGCCAGCAGCCGGACAGACATTAACTATGGCTACACCTTC.

This chain joins TRBV5-1 and TRBJ2-5; 9 nucleotides line up with TRBD1. V gave up 3 bases and J gave up 5 bases; unmatched junction bases: 8. Germline V gene sequence: CDR1 SGHRS, CDR2 YFSETQ. CDR3 length equals 15 residues. CDR3 sequence reads: CASSYLGQGGETQYF. CDR3 nucleotide sequence: TGCGCCAGCAGCTATTTGGGACAGGGTGGGGAGACCCAGTACTTC.

The genes are TRBV2 and TRBJ2-2; 11 bases map to TRBD2. The CDR3 length is 16 residues. The J segment lost 3 bases and the V segment lost 3 bases, leaving 3 bases of the junction unmatched. The germline V gene has CDR1 SNHLY and CDR2 FYNNEI. The CDR3 nucleotides are TGTGCCAGCAGTGACGGGACTAGCGGCTACACCGGGGAGCTGTTTTTT. Its translation is CASSDGTSGYTGELFF.

J is TRBJ2-5 and V is TRBV18; D unclear. The V end lost 0 bases, the J end lost 0 bases, and 2 bases lay between the germline ends. CDR1 is KGHSH and CDR2 is LQKENI in the germline V gene. This CDR3 has 13 residues. CDR3 in amino acids: CASSPPYQETQYF. The DNA of the CDR3 is TGTGCCAGCTCACCACCCTACCAAGAGACCCAGTACTTC.

This clone was counted a single time. The J gene is TRBJ1-3, the V gene TRBV19; D not certain. V was cut by 2 bases and J by 1 base, with 3 bases left in between. Germline lookup yields CDR1 LNHDA and CDR2 SQIVND (reference sequence). CDR3 length: 13 residues. The CDR3 loop reads CASSILSGNTIYF. CDR3 sequence (DNA): TGTGCCAGTAGTATACTTTCTGGAAACACCATATATTTT.

The chain carries TRBV5-1 and TRBJ2-2, with 7 bases identical to TRBD1. CDR3 length equals 14 residues. Germline loops: CDR1 SGHRS, CDR2 YFSETQ. Trimming at V came to 7 bases and at J to 4 bases, leaving 7 bases not matched to a gene. As DNA, the CDR3 is TGCGCCAGCGCTACAGGGGTAGGCACCGGGGAGCTGTTTTTT. It specifies CASATGVGTGELFF.

This clone showed up just a few times. The chain recombines TRBV5-4 with TRBJ2-2, with 12 nucleotides matching TRBD2. The CDR3 has 16 residues. Germline V gives CDR1 SGHNT, CDR2 YYREEE (reference sequence). V was clipped by 0 bases and J by 7 bases; unmatched bases: 4. The CDR3 nucleotides read TGTGCCAGCAGCTTGGACCCTAGCGGGGGGGTCGGGGAGCTGTTTTTT. Residues: CASSLDPSGGVGELFF.

The chain joins TRBV6-5 to TRBJ1-2; D gene unclear. V was trimmed by 8 bases and J by 2 bases, leaving 12 bases between them. Germline V gene sequence: CDR1 MNHEY, CDR2 SVGAGI. This CDR3 is built from 13 residues. The CDR3 here is CASSGKANYGYTF. CDR3 bases: TGTGCCAGCTCCGGAAAAGCGAACTATGGCTACACCTTC.

The genes are TRBV18 and TRBJ1-2; D is ambiguous. This CDR3 region has 11 residues. V was cut by 3 bases and J by 6 bases, with 5 bases left in between. CDR1 is KGHSH, CDR2 LQKENI, per germline. DNA of the CDR3: TGTGCCAGCTCACCGAGGGATGGCTACACCTTC. Protein product: CASSPRDGYTF. Full variable domain (remainder filled in from reference TRBV18 and TRBJ1-2): NAGVMQNPRHLVRRRGQEARLRCSPMKGHSHVYWYRQLPEEGLKFMVYLQKENIIDESGMPKERFSAEFPKEGPSILRIQQVVRGDSAAYFCASSPRDGYTFGSGTRLTVV.